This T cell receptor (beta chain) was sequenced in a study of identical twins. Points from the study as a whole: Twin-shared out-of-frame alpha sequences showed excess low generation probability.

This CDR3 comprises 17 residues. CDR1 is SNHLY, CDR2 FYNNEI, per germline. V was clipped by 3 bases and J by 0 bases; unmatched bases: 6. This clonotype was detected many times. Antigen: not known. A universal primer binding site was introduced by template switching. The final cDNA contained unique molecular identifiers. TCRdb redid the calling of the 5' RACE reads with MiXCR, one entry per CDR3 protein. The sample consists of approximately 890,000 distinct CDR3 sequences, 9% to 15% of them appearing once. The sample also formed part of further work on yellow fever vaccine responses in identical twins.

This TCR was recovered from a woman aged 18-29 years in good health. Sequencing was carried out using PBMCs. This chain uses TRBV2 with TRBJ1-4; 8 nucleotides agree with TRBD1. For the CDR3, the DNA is TGTGCCAGCAGTGACGGACAGGGTGGAACAACTAATGAAAAACTGTTTTTT. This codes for CASSDGQGGTTNEKLFF.